The present T cell receptor beta chain was sequenced within a study of a mutant IDH1 vaccine in newly diagnosed glioma. Time point in this sample: week 35, safety follow-up. In every dose of vaccine, 300 ug of mutant IDH1 20-mer peptide was given alongside topical imiquimod. Study-wide findings and caveats: Patients showed vaccine-induced immune responses at a rate of roughly 93%.

This CDR3 is 15 amino acids long. With V trimmed by 3 bases and J by 2 bases, 3 bases remained unmatched. CDR1 is LNHDA, CDR2 SQIVND, per germline (reference sequence). As to this clone: Antigen unknown.

Here immunoSEQ multiplex PCR was the method, and the copy in TCRdb shows in-frame clones only, minus some. The table has about 64,000 clones, 74% seen once. This specimen was PBMCs, taken from a glioma patient whose treatment included an IDH1 peptide vaccine. This chain links TRBV19 with TRBJ1-1; TRBD1 agrees at 10 bases. The source is a man between 50 and 59 years old with glioma. In DNA form, the CDR3 reads TGTGCCAGTAGTATTCCGACAGGGGGCAACACTGAAGCTTTCTTT. It is translated as CASSIPTGGNTEAFF. The whole variable domain, remainder taken from reference TRBV19 and TRBJ1-1, is DGGITQSPKYLFRKEGQNVTLSCEQNLNHDAMYWYRQDPGQGLRLIYYSQIVNDFQKGDIAEGYSVSREKKESFPLTVTSAQKNPTAFYLCASSIPTGGNTEAFFGQGTRLTVV.